The 15 T cell receptor beta chains listed next were all sequenced from one sample in a study of T-cell memory formation after mild COVID-19. Using its own MiXCR run on the 5' RACE reads, TCRdb lists one record per CDR3 protein. The data show over 450,000 distinct CDR3 sequences, roughly 22% seen once. Specimen: PBMCs or a T cell subset sorted from them (not recorded which). These receptors were taken from an adult woman who had mild COVID-19 (a few samples of this study predate the infection). Cell type and time point are not known.

In the case of this clonotype: This sequence may be a read error, since a much larger clone differs from it by one base. V and J are TRBV7-9 and TRBJ2-7; 10 bases line up with TRBD1. Germline CDR1 is SEHNR and CDR2 is FQNEAQ (reference sequence). There are 14 residues in the CDR3. The J segment lost 3 bases and the V segment lost 5 bases, leaving 4 bases of the junction unmatched. The CDR3 DNA is TGTGCCAGCAGCGACCGGGACAGGGGCTACGAGCAGTACTTC. As protein: CASSDRDRGYEQYF.

The V call is TRBV6-5, the J call TRBJ2-7, with TRBD1 identical over 8 bases. Losses at the gene ends were 6 bases for V and 3 bases for J; bases not matched to a gene: 7. There are 14 residues in the CDR3. Germline loops: CDR1 MNHEY, CDR2 SVGAGI. CDR3 sequence: CASRYDRGSYEQYF. CDR3 nucleotides: TGTGCCAGCAGATACGACAGGGGAAGCTACGAGCAGTACTTC.

This clonotype was counted only a few times. This chain joins TRBV9 and TRBJ2-5; D is possibly TRBD1 (5 bases). In germline, CDR1 is SGDLS, CDR2 YYNGEE. Trimming shortened V by 0 bases and J by 0 bases, and 9 bases separated the two germline ends. The CDR3 has 15 residues. Here the CDR3 reads CASSVEDSHQETQYF. DNA of the CDR3: TGTGCCAGCAGCGTAGAAGACAGTCACCAAGAGACCCAGTACTTC.

This clonotype was seen a few times. The J gene is TRBJ2-7, the V gene TRBV5-1, with 9 bases aligning to TRBD2. CDR1 and CDR2 from the germline V gene are SGHRS and YFSETQ. This CDR3 contains 18 residues. V lost 1 base, J lost 5 bases, and 16 bases stayed unmatched. The CDR3 DNA reads as TGCGCCAGCAGCTTGAGGCTAGCGGGACGCCTGAGGGGGAACGAGCAGTACTTC. This gives the protein CASSLRLAGRLRGNEQYF.

In its sample, this clonotype was seen a few times. This chain uses TRBV12-3 or TRBV12-4 with TRBJ1-6, with no clear D. This CDR3 is built from 16 residues. Trimming took 2 bases from V and 5 from J, leaving 13 bases between them. CDR3 nucleotide sequence: TGTGCCAGCAGTTTACGGCTCCTGGGGAATAATTCACCCCTCCACTTT. Its translation: CASSLRLLGNNSPLHF.

This clonotype was counted between two and nine times. In DNA form, the CDR3 reads TGCGCCAGCAGCCAAGAATTTCACCTAGGTCGCGTGGATGAGCAGTTCTTC. Translation gives CASSQEFHLGRVDEQFF. This chain connects TRBV4-3 to TRBJ2-1; D unresolved. V was shortened by 0 bases and J by 8 bases, with 20 bases between the two germline ends. The CDR3 is 17 residues long. CDR1 is LGHNA, CDR2 YSLEER, per germline.

The V gene is TRBV10-3, the J gene TRBJ2-7; TRBD2 agrees at 7 bases. Per the germline V gene, CDR1 is ENHRY and CDR2 is SYGVKD. Trimming cost V 2 bases and J 3 bases; bases outside gene matches: 7. The CDR3 sequence is 15 residues long. The CDR3 nucleotides read TGTGCCATCAGTGAGGACGCGGGGGAATACTACGAGCAGTACTTC. This translates into CAISEDAGEYYEQYF.

This chain joins TRBV12-3 or TRBV12-4 and TRBJ2-1; TRBD2 matches at 8 bases. This CDR3 contains 15 residues. Unmatched junction bases numbered 10, after V lost 5 bases and J lost 7 bases. As DNA, the CDR3 is TGTGCCAGCAGTCTGTCCTCACTAGCGGAAAATGAGCAGTTCTTC. As protein: CASSLSSLAENEQFF.

The V call is TRBV9, the J call TRBJ2-2; D gene ambiguous. Trimming removed 0 bases from V and 6 bases from J, with 3 bases in between. This CDR3 region has 12 residues. Germline CDR1 SGDLS, CDR2 YYNGEE. The CDR3, as DNA: TGTGCCAGCAGCGTAGGCCCCGGGGAGCTGTTTTTT. Its translation: CASSVGPGELFF.

The chain links TRBV2 to TRBJ2-7; no clear D. Germline values: CDR1 SNHLY, CDR2 FYNNEI. Trimming stripped 5 bases from V and 0 bases from J, with 8 bases between. This CDR3 region has 13 residues. The CDR3 region is CASSPIVSYEQYF. The CDR3 bases are TGTGCCAGCAGTCCGATAGTCTCCTACGAGCAGTACTTC.

The V call is TRBV29-1, the J call TRBJ2-5; D uncertain. This CDR3 has 12 residues. V was cut by 4 bases and J by 1 base, with 7 bases left in between. Germline V CDR1 and CDR2: SQVTM, ANQGSEA. CDR3 DNA: TGCAGCGTTGTCGTCAGCCAAGAGACCCAGTACTTC. Residues: CSVVVSQETQYF.

On this clonotype: The junction and the germline gene differ at one end; a read error may be behind it. This chain links TRBV12-3 or TRBV12-4 with TRBJ1-4, with a tentative D call TRBD1 (6 bases). The CDR3 is made up of 13 amino acids. CDR3 loop: CASSPQGYEKLFF. The CDR3 DNA reads as TGTGCCAGCAGCCCCCAGGGGTATGAAAAACTGTTTTTC.

This clonotype was seen a few times. This rearrangement joins TRBV5-1 to TRBJ1-2; the D gene is possibly TRBD1 (5 bases). The germline gives CDR1 SGHRS, CDR2 YFSETQ. The CDR3 is made up of 17 amino acids. Trimming pared 2 bases from V and 5 bases from J, leaving 22 bases between. The CDR3 bases are TGCGCCAGCAGCTTATCTGCAGGGAGGGATCCGTCTTATGGCTACACCTTC. As protein: CASSLSAGRDPSYGYTF.

J is TRBJ2-1 and V is TRBV9; D might be TRBD1 (5 bases). The CDR3 is 15 amino acids. V dropped 0 bases and J dropped 8 bases, with 15 bases sitting between them. Germline CDR1 SGDLS, CDR2 YYNGEE. The CDR3 spells CASSVEWQGRDEQFF. DNA of the CDR3: TGTGCCAGCAGCGTAGAATGGCAGGGAAGGGATGAGCAGTTCTTC.

The chain is built from TRBV6-6 and TRBJ2-1; maybe TRBD1 (6 bases). The CDR3 sequence is 14 residues long. The germline V gene has CDR1 MNHNY and CDR2 SVGAGI (reference sequence). Trimming removed 5 bases at V and 8 bases at J, with 16 bases between. The CDR3 bases are TGTGCCAGCAGTGACACCAACAGGGCAGATGAGCAGTTCTTC. Amino acids: CASSDTNRADEQFF.